This T cell receptor (beta chain) was recorded in a study of blood T cell repertoires in COVID-19. Per the authors' pipeline: Nucleated cell counts were estimated from reference gene primer amplification. Some clones are missing from TCRdb's copy, which holds only in-frame ones; the method was immunoSEQ multiplex PCR. That table furnishes V, J and clone size, whereas the DNA furnished D and trimming. The sample lists fewer than 30,000 clones; roughly 80% were seen once. The ends lost 3 bases at V and 0 bases at J; junction bases unmatched: 3. Germline loops: CDR1 SGHTA, CDR2 FQGTGA. This CDR3 spans 15 amino acids.

Material for sequencing was peripheral blood. The chain links TRBV7-3 to TRBJ2-3; TRBD1 aligns across 7 bases. This TCR was sampled from a woman aged 55 to 70 with acute or convalescent COVID-19. As DNA, the CDR3 is TGTGCCAGCAGCTTGCTGGGACAGAGCACAGATACGCAGTATTTT. It specifies CASSLLGQSTDTQYF.